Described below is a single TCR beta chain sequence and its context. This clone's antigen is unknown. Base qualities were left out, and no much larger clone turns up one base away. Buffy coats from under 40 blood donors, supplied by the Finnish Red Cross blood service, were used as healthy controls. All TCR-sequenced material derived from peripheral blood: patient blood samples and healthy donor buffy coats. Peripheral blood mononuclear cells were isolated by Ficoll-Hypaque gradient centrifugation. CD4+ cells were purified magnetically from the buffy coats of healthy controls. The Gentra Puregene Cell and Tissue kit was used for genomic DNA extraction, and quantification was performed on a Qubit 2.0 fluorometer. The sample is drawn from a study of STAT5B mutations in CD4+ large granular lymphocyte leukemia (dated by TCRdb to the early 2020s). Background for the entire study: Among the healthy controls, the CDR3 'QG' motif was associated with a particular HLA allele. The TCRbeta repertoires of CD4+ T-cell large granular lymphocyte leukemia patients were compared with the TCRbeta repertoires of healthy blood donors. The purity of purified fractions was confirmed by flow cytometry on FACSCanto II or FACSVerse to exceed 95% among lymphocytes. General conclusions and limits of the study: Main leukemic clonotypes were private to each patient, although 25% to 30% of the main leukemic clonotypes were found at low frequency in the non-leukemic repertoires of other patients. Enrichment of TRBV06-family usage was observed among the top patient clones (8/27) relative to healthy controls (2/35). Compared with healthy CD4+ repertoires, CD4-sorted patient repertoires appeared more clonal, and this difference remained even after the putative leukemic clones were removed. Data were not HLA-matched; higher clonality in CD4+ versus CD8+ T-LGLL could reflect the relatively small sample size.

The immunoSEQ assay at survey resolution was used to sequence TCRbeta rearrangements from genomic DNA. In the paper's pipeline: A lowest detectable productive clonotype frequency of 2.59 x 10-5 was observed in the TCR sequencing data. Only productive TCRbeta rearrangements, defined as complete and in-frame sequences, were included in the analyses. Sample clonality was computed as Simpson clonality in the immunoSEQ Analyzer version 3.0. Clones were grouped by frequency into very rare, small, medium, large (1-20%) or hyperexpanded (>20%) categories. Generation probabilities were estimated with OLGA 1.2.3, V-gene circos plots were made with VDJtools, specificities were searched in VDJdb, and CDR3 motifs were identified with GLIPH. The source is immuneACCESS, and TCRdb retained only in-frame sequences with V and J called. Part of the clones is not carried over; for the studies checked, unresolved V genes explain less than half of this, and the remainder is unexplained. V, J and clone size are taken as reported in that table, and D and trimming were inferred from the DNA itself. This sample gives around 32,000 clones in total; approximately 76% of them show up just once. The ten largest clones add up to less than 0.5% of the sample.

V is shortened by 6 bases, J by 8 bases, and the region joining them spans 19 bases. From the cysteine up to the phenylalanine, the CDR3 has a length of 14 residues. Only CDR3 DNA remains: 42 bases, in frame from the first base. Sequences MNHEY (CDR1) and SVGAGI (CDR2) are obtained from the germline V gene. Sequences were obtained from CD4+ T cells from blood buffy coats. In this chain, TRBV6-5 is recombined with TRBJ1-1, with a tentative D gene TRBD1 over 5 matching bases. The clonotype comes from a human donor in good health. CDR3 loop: CASSQPGGAVEAFF. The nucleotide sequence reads TGTGCCAGCAGCCAGCCCGGGGGAGCAGTAGAAGCTTTCTTT.